This T cell receptor (beta chain) stems from a study of technical replicates of blood from several donors. The CDR3 totals 16 residues. With 3 bases removed from V and 5 bases from J, the gap between germline ends came to 17 bases. Germline CDR1 reads MDHEN; CDR2 reads SYDVKM. The method was immunoSEQ multiplex PCR; TCRdb's version includes in-frame clones alone and lacks a portion of them. In the table there are around 83,000 clones, 85% to 95% of which are singletons. This chain uses TRBV28 with TRBJ2-1; D might be TRBD1 (5 bases). The sequencing sample was made of T cells isolated from PBMCs. The clonotype was recovered from a human donor in good health. DNA for the CDR3: TGTGCCAGCAGTTTCCCTGGGCAGGGTAGGCACAATGAGCAGTTCTTC. Translating it yields CASSFPGQGRHNEQFF.